This T cell receptor beta chain was sequenced for a study of STAT3 mutations in large granular lymphocyte leukemia. Across the whole study: Among longitudinally sequenced T-LGLL patients, roughly half had canonical activating STAT3 mutations detected.

The CDR3 runs 16 residues. Per germline, CDR1 LNHDA and CDR2 SQIVND (reference sequence). The trim removed 6 bases at V and 2 bases at J, leaving 9 bases unmatched. Study-level findings and limits: Every T-LGLL patient had at least one immunodominant TCRbeta clonotype.

This clone was seen a handful of times. The antigen is unknown. Only in-frame clones appear in the TCRdb table, and some are missing; sequencing was by immunoSEQ multiplex PCR. The table includes more than 25,000 clones, roughly 80% detected once. Material: peripheral blood mononuclear cells. The chain joins TRBV19 to TRBJ1-4; 7 bases align to TRBD1. The origin of this receptor is a woman aged 45-60 years with T-cell large granular lymphocyte leukemia. Some clones in this sample may be carry-over from other donors' samples. The CDR3 DNA follows: TGTGCCAGTAGGCACATGACAGGGAGCACTAATGAAAAACTGTTTTTT. This gives the protein CASRHMTGSTNEKLFF.